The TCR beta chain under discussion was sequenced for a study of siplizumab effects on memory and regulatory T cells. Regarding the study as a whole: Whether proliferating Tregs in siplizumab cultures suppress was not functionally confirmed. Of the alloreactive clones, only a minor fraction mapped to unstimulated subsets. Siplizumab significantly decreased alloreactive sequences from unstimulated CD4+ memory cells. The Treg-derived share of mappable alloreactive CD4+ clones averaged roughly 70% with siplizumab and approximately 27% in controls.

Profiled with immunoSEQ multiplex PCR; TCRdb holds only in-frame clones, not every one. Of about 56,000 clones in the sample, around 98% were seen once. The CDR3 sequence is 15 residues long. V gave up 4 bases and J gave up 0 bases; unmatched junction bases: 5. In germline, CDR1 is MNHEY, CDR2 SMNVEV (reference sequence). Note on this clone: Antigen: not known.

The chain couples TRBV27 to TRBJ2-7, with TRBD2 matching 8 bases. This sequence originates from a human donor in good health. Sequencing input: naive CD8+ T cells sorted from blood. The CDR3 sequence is CASSWGAGASYEQYF. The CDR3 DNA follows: TGTGCCAGCAGTTGGGGAGCGGGAGCCTCCTACGAGCAGTACTTC.